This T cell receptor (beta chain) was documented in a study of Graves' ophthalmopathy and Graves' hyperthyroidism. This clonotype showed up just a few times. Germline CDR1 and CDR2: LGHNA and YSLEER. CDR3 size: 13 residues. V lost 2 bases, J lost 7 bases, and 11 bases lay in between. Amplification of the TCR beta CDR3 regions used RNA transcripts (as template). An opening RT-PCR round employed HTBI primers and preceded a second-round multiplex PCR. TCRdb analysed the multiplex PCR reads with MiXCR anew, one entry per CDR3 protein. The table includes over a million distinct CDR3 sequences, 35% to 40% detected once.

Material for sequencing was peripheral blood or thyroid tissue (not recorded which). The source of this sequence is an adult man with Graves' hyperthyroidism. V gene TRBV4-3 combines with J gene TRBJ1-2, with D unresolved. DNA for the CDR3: TGCGCCAGCAGCCAACTCGTTAGGTTTGGCTACACCTTC. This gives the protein CASSQLVRFGYTF.